Following are 7 T cell receptor beta chains from one sample sequenced in a study of T cell repertoires in cytomegalovirus infection. The antigens these receptors bind are not known. TCRdb recomputed calls from the reads with MiXCR, one row per CDR3 protein. The data contain around 900,000 distinct CDR3 sequences, approximately 32% of them singletons. Here the sequenced sample was cultured CD8+ T cells from PBMCs, taken from culture after CMV antigen stimulation. Every receptor here comes from a human donor in good health (CMV status not recorded). Some clones in this sample may be carry-over from other donors' samples.

The chain has TRBV11-3 and TRBJ2-2; D is unresolved. The CDR3 is 13 residues long. The V end was cut by 6 bases, the J end by 5 bases, with 10 bases between. The germline V gene encodes CDR1 SGHNT and CDR2 YENEEA. CDR3: CASSFRATGELFF. As DNA, the CDR3 is TGTGCCAGCAGTTTTAGGGCGACCGGGGAGCTGTTTTTT.

Turning to this clonotype: A much larger clone differs by one base, so this may be a read error. This rearrangement joins TRBV12-3 or TRBV12-4 to TRBJ2-1; D unclear. The CDR3 is 10 amino acids. The CDR3 DNA is TGTGCCAGCGGTTTCAGCGAGCAGTTCTTC. Translating gives CASGFSEQFF.

The rearrangement links TRBV6-2 or TRBV6-3 to TRBJ2-5, with 9 nucleotides matching TRBD2. There are 16 residues in the CDR3. CDR1 MNHEY and CDR2 SVGEGT come from the germline V gene. With V trimmed by 0 bases and J by 3 bases, 5 bases remained unmatched. The CDR3 loop reads CASSYSGGGAEETQYF. The CDR3, as DNA: TGTGCCAGCAGTTACTCTGGCGGGGGGGCCGAAGAGACCCAGTACTTC.

This clonotype was seen repeatedly, ten times or more. The rearrangement links TRBV7-9 to TRBJ2-5; D ambiguous. The V end was cut by 5 bases, the J end by 0 bases, with 7 bases between. Germline V gene data show CDR1 as SEHNR and CDR2 as FQNEAQ (reference sequence). The CDR3 sequence is 13 residues long. The CDR3 protein is CASSPSHQETQYF. DNA for the CDR3: TGTGCCAGCAGCCCCTCGCACCAAGAGACCCAGTACTTC.

The gene calls are TRBV5-5 and TRBJ1-1; TRBD1 matches at 9 bases. Germline V gene sequence: CDR1 SGHKS, CDR2 YYEKEE (reference sequence). The CDR3 length is 17 residues. The V and J ends lost 5 bases and 1 base, in that order; junction bases with no gene match: 12. This CDR3 reads CASRYRTDRGANTEAFF. In nucleotides, the CDR3 is TGTGCCAGCAGATATAGAACGGACAGGGGAGCGAACACTGAAGCTTTCTTT. The full variable domain, in which reference TRBV5-5 and TRBJ1-1 provide the parts outside the CDR3, is DAGVTQSPTHLIKTRGQQVTLRCSPISGHKSVSWYQQVLGQGPQFIFQYYEKEERGRGNFPDRFSARQFPNYSSELNVNALLLGDSALYLCASRYRTDRGANTEAFFGQGTRLTVV.

The rearrangement uses TRBV5-4 and TRBJ2-1; D ambiguous. CDR3 length: 12 amino acids. CDR1 and CDR2 (germline): SGHNT, YYREEE (reference sequence). Trimming cost V 3 bases and J 8 bases, with 9 bases left between them. CDR3 protein: CASSSASYEQFF. In DNA, the CDR3 is TGTGCCAGCAGCTCCGCTAGTTATGAGCAGTTCTTC.

There are a few counts of this clonotype. The J gene is TRBJ2-1, the V gene TRBV4-1; D gene ambiguous. This CDR3 has 13 residues. The V gene's germline CDR1 is MGHRA and CDR2 YSYEKL. The V and J ends lost 4 bases and 6 bases respectively, with 10 bases between them. The CDR3 reads CASSPPGTNEQFF. The CDR3 DNA follows: TGCGCCAGCAGCCCCCCGGGTACCAATGAGCAGTTCTTC.